Each of the 18 T cell receptor beta chains below was sequenced from the same sample in a study of T cells after yellow fever vaccination. From the 5' RACE reads, TCRdb called clonotypes with MiXCR, one entry per CDR3 protein. The sample shows 500,000 to 650,000 distinct CDR3 sequences, around an eighth of them seen only once. The source was PBMCs, collected on the day of the yellow fever booster vaccination. These receptors came from a man younger than 45 who received the YFV17D yellow fever vaccine.

This clonotype was observed a handful of times. J is TRBJ2-5 and V is TRBV9; D is perhaps TRBD2 (5 bases). This CDR3 has 13 residues. Trimming cost V 3 bases and J 5 bases, with 11 bases left between them. Per germline, CDR1 SGDLS and CDR2 YYNGEE. The CDR3 loop reads CASSDRPGETQYF. The CDR3 DNA reads TGTGCCAGCAGCGACAGACCGGGGGAGACCCAGTACTTC.

Remarks on this clonotype: A much larger clone sits a single nucleotide away, making a read error possible. The chain has TRBV9 and TRBJ2-1, with 7 bases lining up with TRBD1. The V gene end was trimmed by 7 bases and the J gene end by 6 bases; junction bases not matched to a gene: 10. Germline V gene sequence: CDR1 SGDLS, CDR2 YYNGEE. This CDR3 region has 14 residues. Here the CDR3 DNA reads TGTGCCAGCGGCCCAAGGACAGGACCCAATGAGCAGTTCTTC. Translating gives CASGPRTGPNEQFF.

CDR3 bases: TGCAGTGCGGACGGTGGGACCTCCTACGAGCAGTACTTC. The encoded protein is CSADGGTSYEQYF. This chain links TRBV20-1 with TRBJ2-7; TRBD1 or TRBD2 may be the D gene (5 bases each). The ends were cut back, 6 bases at V and 0 bases at J, with 12 bases in the middle. The length of the CDR3 is 13 residues. Germline CDR1 is DFQATT and CDR2 is SNEGSKA (reference sequence).

V is TRBV7-9 and J is TRBJ2-1, with 9 bases fitting TRBD1. The J segment lost 5 bases and the V segment lost 4 bases, leaving 6 bases of the junction unmatched. CDR1 is SEHNR and CDR2 is FQNEAQ in the germline V gene (reference sequence). This CDR3 has 15 amino acids. The CDR3 protein is CASSSGQGNNNEQFF. For the CDR3, the DNA is TGTGCCAGCAGCTCAGGACAGGGGAATAACAATGAGCAGTTCTTC.

This clonotype was counted a few times. This chain connects TRBV29-1 to TRBJ2-1, with D perhaps given as TRBD1 or TRBD2 (6 bases each). The CDR3 extends over 12 amino acids. Germline V gives CDR1 SQVTM, CDR2 ANQGSEA. V gave up 7 bases and J gave up 4 bases, with 11 bases separating them. This chain's CDR3 is CSGTGAYNEQFF. The CDR3 coding sequence is TGCAGCGGGACGGGGGCTTACAATGAGCAGTTCTTC.

Worth noting for this clonotype: Germline and junction disagree at one end, which may indicate a read error. This chain uses TRBV19 with TRBJ2-7; perhaps TRBD2 as D (5 bases). The germline CDR1 and CDR2 sequences are LNHDA and SQIVND (reference sequence). This CDR3 has 16 amino acids. CDR3 loop: CACSTPLANERYEQYF. The CDR3 DNA reads as TGTGCCTGTAGTACCCCTCTAGCAAACGAAAGGTACGAGCAGTACTTC.

The chain uses TRBV7-9 and TRBJ1-2; 7 nucleotides agree with TRBD1. The CDR3 runs 16 residues. The ends lost 4 bases at V and 1 base at J; junction bases unmatched: 9. The germline V gene encodes CDR1 SEHNR and CDR2 FQNEAQ (reference sequence). The CDR3 region is CASSSSDRVVNYGYTF. The CDR3 nucleotides read TGTGCCAGCAGCTCCTCCGACAGGGTCGTTAACTATGGCTACACCTTC.

The chain recombines TRBV14 with TRBJ1-6; TRBD1 agrees at 7 bases. The CDR3 covers 15 residues. J was trimmed by 8 bases and V by 4 bases; bases with no gene match: 8. Germline loops: CDR1 SGHDN, CDR2 FVKESK. The CDR3 region is CASSLGSTGYSPLHF. DNA of the CDR3: TGTGCCAGCAGCCTGGGTTCGACAGGGTATTCACCCCTCCACTTT.

This clonotype appeared many times. This rearrangement joins TRBV25-1 to TRBJ2-5; TRBD1 aligns across 8 bases. The CDR3 extends over 14 amino acids. Germline loops: CDR1 MGHDK, CDR2 SYGVNS. J was trimmed by 5 bases and V by 4 bases; bases with no gene match: 6. The CDR3 spells CASSVTGVGETQYF. The CDR3 DNA is TGTGCCAGCAGTGTGACAGGGGTCGGCGAGACCCAGTACTTC.

This clonotype was observed a few times. The V and J genes are TRBV10-3 and TRBJ2-5, with 8 bases matching TRBD1. V shed 3 bases and J 4 bases; nucleotides not matched to a gene: 4. Germline-derived CDR1 and CDR2 are ENHRY and SYGVKD. The CDR3 covers 14 residues. Here the CDR3 DNA reads TGTGCCATCAGTGAAGGACAGGGTGGAGAGACCCAGTACTTC. This encodes CAISEGQGGETQYF.

The J gene is TRBJ2-1, the V gene TRBV10-3; D is tentatively TRBD1 or TRBD2 (5 bases each). Germline assignment: CDR1 ENHRY and CDR2 SYGVKD. V gave up 1 base and J gave up 10 bases, with 17 bases separating them. The CDR3 runs to 15 residues. The CDR3, as DNA: TGTGCCATCAGTGAGTACGGGGACCCGGAGACCGAGCAGTTCTTC. This codes for CAISEYGDPETEQFF.

The rearrangement uses TRBV3-1 and TRBJ2-1; 9 nucleotides match TRBD2. Germline V gene data show CDR1 as LGHDT and CDR2 as YNNKEL (reference sequence). V trimming: 3 bases; J trimming: 2 bases; junction bases outside the gene matches: 5. The CDR3 has 16 residues. The CDR3 sequence is CASSQFSGSPYNEQFF. CDR3 DNA: TGTGCCAGCAGCCAGTTTAGCGGGAGCCCCTACAATGAGCAGTTCTTC.

This sequence joins TRBV20-1 and TRBJ2-3; D may match TRBD1 or TRBD2 (5 bases each). CDR3 length: 15 residues. Germline V gives CDR1 DFQATT, CDR2 SNEGSKA (reference sequence). The V end was cut by 7 bases, the J end by 1 base, with 18 bases between. CDR3 loop: CSVYYRDGGTDTQYF. The CDR3 nucleotides are TGCAGTGTCTACTATCGGGACGGTGGCACAGATACGCAGTATTTT.

CDR3 protein: CASSPRPDRPHTGELFF. The CDR3 region has the DNA TGTGCCAGCAGTCCACGCCCGGACAGGCCCCACACCGGGGAGCTGTTTTTT. The chain combines TRBV6-1 with TRBJ2-2; TRBD1 aligns across 7 bases. Germline CDR1 reads MNHNS; CDR2 reads SASEGT. The CDR3 has 17 amino acids. The V segment lost 5 bases and the J segment 3 bases; nucleotides outside the gene matches: 12.

This clonotype came up a few times. J is TRBJ1-4 and V is TRBV7-2; TRBD1 matches 8 bases. Trimming cost V 4 bases and J 10 bases; bases outside gene matches: 14. The length of the CDR3 is 16 residues. The V gene's germline CDR1 is SGHTA and CDR2 FQGNSA. The CDR3 region has the DNA TGTGCCAGCAGCTCCAGCCGAAGGACAGGGTCGGGAAAACTGTTTTTT. This gives the protein CASSSSRRTGSGKLFF.

There are a few counts of this clonotype. The chain has TRBV12-3 or TRBV12-4 and TRBJ2-3; D gene ambiguous. With 7 bases removed from V and 7 bases from J, the gap between germline ends came to 9 bases. The CDR3 runs to 11 residues. The CDR3: CASTTGYTQYF. CDR3 in DNA: TGTGCCAGCACCACCGGGTATACGCAGTATTTT.

V and J are TRBV14 and TRBJ2-1; 9 bases are a match to TRBD2. Losses at the gene ends were 2 bases for V and 7 bases for J; bases not matched to a gene: 6. The CDR3 loop spans 15 amino acids. Per the germline V gene, CDR1 is SGHDN and CDR2 is FVKESK. The CDR3 loop reads CASSQFTSGPNEQFF. CDR3 bases: TGTGCCAGCAGCCAATTTACTAGCGGGCCGAATGAGCAGTTCTTC.

The V and J genes are TRBV20-1 and TRBJ2-1, with TRBD2 identical over 9 bases. CDR3 size: 14 residues. Germline V gene lookup returns CDR1 DFQATT and CDR2 SNEGSKA (reference sequence). The junction had 9 bases not matched to a gene; V was cut back by 3 bases and J by 9 bases. The CDR3 DNA reads as TGCAGTGCTAGCCTGACTAGCGGACGGAGTGAGCAGTTCTTC. Its translation: CSASLTSGRSEQFF.